The 18 T cell receptor beta chains listed next were all sequenced from one sample in a study of T cells in Graves' hyperthyroidism and ophthalmopathy. TCR beta CDR3 sequences were amplified from RNA transcripts. With the HTBI primer set, the TCR CDR3 went through a first round of RT-PCR. TCRdb passed the multiplex PCR reads through MiXCR, listing each CDR3 protein once. The sample has over 700,000 distinct CDR3 sequences; about two fifths are singletons. Material: blood. These receptors all come from a man younger than 30 with Graves' hyperthyroidism.

In its sample, this clonotype was seen many times. This rearrangement joins TRBV25-1 to TRBJ2-7, with D uncertain. The CDR3 totals 13 residues. The V end lost 3 bases, the J end lost 5 bases, and 11 bases lay between the germline ends. CDR1 and CDR2 from the germline V gene are MGHDK and SYGVNS. The DNA for the CDR3 is TGTGCCAGCAGTGACTCGCCCCGGAACGAGCAGTACTTC. Protein: CASSDSPRNEQYF.

The sample holds a few counts of this clonotype. The rearrangement links TRBV11-3 to TRBJ1-1; 10 nucleotides line up with TRBD1. There are 15 residues in the CDR3. The V gene end was trimmed by 0 bases and the J gene end by 5 bases; junction bases not matched to a gene: 3. Germline V gene lookup returns CDR1 SGHNT and CDR2 YENEEA. In DNA, the CDR3 is TGTGCCAGCAGCTTAGAGGGACAGGGGAGGACTGAAGCTTTCTTT. It encodes CASSLEGQGRTEAFF.

V and J are TRBV27 and TRBJ1-4, with a tentative D call TRBD1 (5 bases). The CDR3 is 14 residues long. From germline, CDR1 is MNHEY and CDR2 SMNVEV (reference sequence). V was clipped by 4 bases and J by 8 bases, with 14 bases between them. CDR3 sequence: CASSYLGTQEKLFF. DNA of the CDR3: TGTGCCAGCAGTTATCTAGGGACCCAGGAAAAACTGTTTTTT.

The chain joins TRBV7-3 to TRBJ1-3; no clear D gene. Germline CDR1 SGHTA, CDR2 FQGTGA. The CDR3 is 13 residues long. Trimming pared 2 bases from V and 10 bases from J, leaving 12 bases between. The CDR3 nucleotides are TGTGCCAGCAGCTTATGGGATGTAAGGACCATATATTTT. It codes for CASSLWDVRTIYF.

This clonotype was seen a handful of times. The rearrangement joins TRBV7-9 to TRBJ2-5, with D possibly being TRBD1 (6 bases). The germline V gene has CDR1 SEHNR and CDR2 FQNEAQ (reference sequence). Trimming removed 5 bases at V and 2 bases at J, with 18 bases between. This CDR3 is 16 amino acids long. CDR3 sequence: CASSHSSGAPQETQYF. The CDR3 nucleotides are TGTGCCAGCAGCCATTCGTCAGGGGCCCCTCAAGAGACCCAGTACTTC.

The chain links TRBV5-4 to TRBJ2-7; TRBD2 agrees at 7 bases. This CDR3 has 15 amino acids. Trimming took 4 bases from V and 4 from J; bases not matched to a gene: 11. CDR1 is SGHNT and CDR2 is YYREEE in the germline V gene (reference sequence). CDR3 residues: CASSPPGGGGYEQYF. CDR3 coding DNA: TGTGCCAGCAGCCCCCCGGGAGGTGGGGGTTACGAGCAGTACTTC.

This sequence joins TRBV24-1 and TRBJ2-5; the D gene is possibly TRBD2 (6 bases). The germline gives CDR1 KGHDR, CDR2 SFDVKD. V lost 12 bases and J 3 bases, leaving 19 bases between the germline ends. The CDR3 contains 14 residues. The CDR3 is CAGSRDSTKETQYF. CDR3 bases: TGTGCCGGGTCCCGGGACTCAACTAAAGAGACCCAGTACTTC.

Worth noting for this clonotype: At one end, the junction sequence differs from germline, possibly due to a read error. This chain connects TRBV7-9 to TRBJ1-2; 7 bases line up with TRBD1. Germline V gene sequence: CDR1 SEHNR, CDR2 FQNEAQ (reference sequence). The CDR3 runs 17 residues. The CDR3 DNA reads as TGCGCCAGCAGCCACCCTGCGACAGGGTCCGAGGGCTATGGCTACACCTTC. Its protein product is CASSHPATGSEGYGYTF.

The V and J genes are TRBV27 and TRBJ1-6; no clear D. CDR1 MNHEY and CDR2 SMNVEV come from the germline V gene (reference sequence). The CDR3 runs to 14 residues. V was pared by 3 bases and J by 6 bases, with 9 bases between. The CDR3 spells CASSFGLSNSPLHF. Here the CDR3 DNA reads TGTGCCAGCAGTTTCGGACTAAGTAATTCACCCCTCCACTTT.

V gene TRBV3-1 combines with J gene TRBJ1-5, with 10 positions matching TRBD1. Germline V gene sequence: CDR1 LGHDT, CDR2 YNNKEL (reference sequence). Trimming removed 4 bases from V and 9 bases from J; junction bases left unmatched: 3. This CDR3 has 13 residues. In nucleotides, the CDR3 is TGTGCCAGCAGCCGGACAGGGGGTTCGCCCCAGCATTTT. Translation gives CASSRTGGSPQHF.

This clonotype was found many times. The chain employs TRBV9 and TRBJ1-6; no definite D call. Per the germline V gene, CDR1 is SGDLS and CDR2 is YYNGEE. Trimming pared 7 bases from V and 7 bases from J, leaving 15 bases between. The CDR3 spans 14 residues. The CDR3 sequence is CASGVDASNSPLHF. CDR3 bases: TGTGCCAGCGGGGTGGACGCGTCCAATTCACCCCTCCACTTT. Full variable domain (remainder filled in from reference TRBV9 and TRBJ1-6): DSGVTQTPKHLITATGQRVTLRCSPRSGDLSVYWYQQSLDQGLQFLIQYYNGEERAKGNILERFSAQQFPDLHSELNLSSLELGDSALYFCASGVDASNSPLHFGNGTRLTVT.

The V gene is TRBV12-3 or TRBV12-4, the J gene TRBJ1-1; 7 nucleotides agree with TRBD1. This CDR3 is 14 amino acids long. V lost 7 bases and J lost 2; bases outside the gene matches: 7. The CDR3 region has the DNA TGTGCCAGCAACCACGGGACAGCAAACACTGAAGCTTTCTTT. Translation: CASNHGTANTEAFF.

The genes are TRBV19 and TRBJ2-7; TRBD2 aligns across 7 bases. The CDR3 contains 15 residues. V gave up 7 bases and J gave up 0 bases; unmatched junction bases: 9. The germline gives CDR1 LNHDA, CDR2 SQIVND (reference sequence). Here the CDR3 DNA reads TGTGCCAGTAAACCCCGGAGCGGGGTCTCCTACGAGCAGTACTTC. This gives the protein CASKPRSGVSYEQYF.

This clonotype was seen at least ten times. The chain links TRBV29-1 to TRBJ2-2, with D uncertain. Germline V gene lookup returns CDR1 SQVTM and CDR2 ANQGSEA. The CDR3 loop spans 13 amino acids. The V gene lost 2 bases and the J gene lost 3 bases, with 7 bases spanning the gap. CDR3 sequence reads: CSVEPTDTGELFF. The CDR3, as DNA: TGCAGCGTTGAACCCACCGACACCGGGGAGCTGTTTTTT.

The V and J genes are TRBV12-3 or TRBV12-4 and TRBJ1-2; 9 nucleotides line up with TRBD1. The CDR3 has 15 residues. Losses at the gene ends were 1 base for V and 8 bases for J; bases not matched to a gene: 8. This CDR3 reads CASSLEDRGIRGYTF. Written as DNA, the CDR3 is TGTGCCAGCAGTTTAGAGGACAGGGGAATAAGGGGCTACACCTTC.

Here the CDR3 reads CSVRTGFDEQYF. CDR3 sequence (DNA): TGCAGCGTCCGGACAGGGTTCGACGAGCAGTACTTC. The chain couples TRBV29-1 to TRBJ2-7; 8 bases are a match to TRBD1. Germline-derived CDR1 and CDR2 are SQVTM and ANQGSEA. The CDR3 is made up of 12 amino acids. J lost 5 bases, V lost 6 bases, and 6 bases had no gene match.

A word on this clonotype: The junction does not match germline at one end; this may be a read error. The chain combines TRBV10-3 with TRBJ2-7; unclear D gene. The CDR3 is made up of 16 amino acids. Germline V gene sequence: CDR1 ENHRY, CDR2 SYGVKD. CDR3 DNA sequence: TGTGCCAGCAGTCCCACGTTTTCCTTGTCCCCCAACGAGCAGTACTTC. Translated: CASSPTFSLSPNEQYF.

This clonotype has just a few counts. A clone one base away is much larger, so this may be a read error. The CDR3 DNA sequence: TGTGCCAGTAGTATGGGGATGAACACTGAAGCTTTCTTT. Translation gives CASSMGMNTEAFF. The chain recombines TRBV19 with TRBJ1-1; the D is unclear. Germline values: CDR1 LNHDA, CDR2 SQIVND (reference sequence). The CDR3 extends over 13 amino acids. Deletions cut 3 bases from V and 0 bases from J, with 5 bases between.